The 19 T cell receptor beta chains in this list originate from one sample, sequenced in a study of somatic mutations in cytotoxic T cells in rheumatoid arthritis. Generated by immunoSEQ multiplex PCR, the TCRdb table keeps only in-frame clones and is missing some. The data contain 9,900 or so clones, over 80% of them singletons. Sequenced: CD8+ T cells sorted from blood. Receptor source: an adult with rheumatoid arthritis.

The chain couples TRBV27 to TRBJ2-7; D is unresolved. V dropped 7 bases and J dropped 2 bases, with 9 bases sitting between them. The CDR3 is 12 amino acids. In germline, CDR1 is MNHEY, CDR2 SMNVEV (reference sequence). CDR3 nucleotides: TGTGCCAGCATCGCCAGCACCTACGAGCAGTACTTC. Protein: CASIASTYEQYF.

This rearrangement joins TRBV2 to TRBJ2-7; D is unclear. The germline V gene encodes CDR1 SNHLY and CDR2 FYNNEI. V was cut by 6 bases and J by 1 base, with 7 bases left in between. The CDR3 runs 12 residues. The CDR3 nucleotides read TGTGCCAGCAGGGTACAGTCCTACGAGCAGTACTTC. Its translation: CASRVQSYEQYF.

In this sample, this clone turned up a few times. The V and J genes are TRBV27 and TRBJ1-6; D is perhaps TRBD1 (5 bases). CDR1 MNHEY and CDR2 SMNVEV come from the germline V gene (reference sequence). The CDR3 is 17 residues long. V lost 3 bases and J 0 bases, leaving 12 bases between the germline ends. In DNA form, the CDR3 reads TGTGCCAGCAGTTTGTACAGGTGGAGCTCCTATAATTCACCCCTCCACTTT. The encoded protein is CASSLYRWSSYNSPLHF.

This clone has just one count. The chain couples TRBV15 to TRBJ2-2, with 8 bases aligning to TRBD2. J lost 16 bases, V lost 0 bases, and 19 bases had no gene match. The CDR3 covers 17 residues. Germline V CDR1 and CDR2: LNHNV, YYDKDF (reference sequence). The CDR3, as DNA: TGTGCCACCAGCAGAGATAGGGCGGGAGGCGCAGGTACTGGACCGTTTTTT. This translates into CATSRDRAGGAGTGPFF.

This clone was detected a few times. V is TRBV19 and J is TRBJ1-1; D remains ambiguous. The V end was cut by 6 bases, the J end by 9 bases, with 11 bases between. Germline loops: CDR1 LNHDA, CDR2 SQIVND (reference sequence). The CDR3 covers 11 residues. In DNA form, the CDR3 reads TGTGCCAGTAGCAGCGGTTGGAAAGCTTTCTTT. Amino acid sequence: CASSSGWKAFF.

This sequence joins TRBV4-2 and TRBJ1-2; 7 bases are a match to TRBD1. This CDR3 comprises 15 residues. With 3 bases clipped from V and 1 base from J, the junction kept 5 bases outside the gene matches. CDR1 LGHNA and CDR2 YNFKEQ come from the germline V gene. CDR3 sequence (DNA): TGTGCCAGCAGCCACCGACAGGGCGGTAACTATGGCTACACCTTC. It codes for CASSHRQGGNYGYTF.

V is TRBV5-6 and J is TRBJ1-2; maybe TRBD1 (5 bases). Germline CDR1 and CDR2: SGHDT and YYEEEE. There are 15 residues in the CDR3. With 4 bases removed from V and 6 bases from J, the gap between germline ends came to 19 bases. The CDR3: CASSNSQQALDGYTF. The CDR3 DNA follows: TGTGCCAGCAGCAATTCGCAACAGGCCCTGGATGGCTACACCTTC.

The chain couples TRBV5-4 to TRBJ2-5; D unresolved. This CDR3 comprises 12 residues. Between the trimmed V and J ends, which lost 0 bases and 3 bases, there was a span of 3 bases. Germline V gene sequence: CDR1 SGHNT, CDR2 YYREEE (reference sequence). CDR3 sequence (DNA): TGTGCCAGCAGCTTGGGTGAAGAGACCCAGTACTTC. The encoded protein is CASSLGEETQYF.

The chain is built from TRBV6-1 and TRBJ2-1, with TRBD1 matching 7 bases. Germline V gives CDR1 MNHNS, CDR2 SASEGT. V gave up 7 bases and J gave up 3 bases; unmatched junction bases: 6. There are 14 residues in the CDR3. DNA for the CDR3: TGTGCCAGCACTTGGGGGACAGACTACAATGAGCAGTTCTTC. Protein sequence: CASTWGTDYNEQFF.

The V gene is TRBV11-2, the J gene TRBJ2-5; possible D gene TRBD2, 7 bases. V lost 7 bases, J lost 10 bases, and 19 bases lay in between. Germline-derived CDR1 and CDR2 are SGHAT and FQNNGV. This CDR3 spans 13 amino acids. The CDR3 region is CASTWARGRGQYF. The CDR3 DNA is TGTGCCAGCACCTGGGCGCGGGGGCGGGGCCAGTACTTC. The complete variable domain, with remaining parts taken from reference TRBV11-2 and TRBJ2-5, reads EAGVAQSPRYKIIEKRQSVAFWCNPISGHATLYWYQQILGQGPKLLIQFQNNGVVDDSQLPKDRFSAERLKGVDSTLKIQPAKLEDSAVYLCASTWARGRGQYFGPGTRLLVL.

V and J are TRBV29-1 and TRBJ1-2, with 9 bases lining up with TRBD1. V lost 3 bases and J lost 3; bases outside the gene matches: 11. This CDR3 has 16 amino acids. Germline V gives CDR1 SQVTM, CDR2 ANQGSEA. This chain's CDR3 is CSVDFLGGTGHYGYTF. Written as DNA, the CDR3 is TGCAGCGTTGACTTCCTTGGGGGGACAGGGCACTATGGCTACACCTTC.

The CDR3 nucleotides read TGTGCCACCAGCATTTTTGGCGGGAGGAGCTACGAGCAGTACTTC. It yields the protein CATSIFGGRSYEQYF. The rearrangement uses TRBV15 and TRBJ2-7; 8 nucleotides match TRBD2. V was clipped by 4 bases and J by 3 bases; unmatched bases: 8. The CDR3 has 15 amino acids. Germline CDR1 LNHNV, CDR2 YYDKDF (reference sequence).

CDR3 sequence: CASSHPTLMNTEAFF. CDR3 bases: TGCGCCAGCAGCCACCCGACACTTATGAACACTGAAGCTTTCTTT. The chain employs TRBV4-1 and TRBJ1-1; D is uncertain. CDR1 MGHRA and CDR2 YSYEKL come from the germline V gene. The CDR3 has 15 residues. With 3 bases removed from V and 0 bases from J, the gap between germline ends came to 11 bases.

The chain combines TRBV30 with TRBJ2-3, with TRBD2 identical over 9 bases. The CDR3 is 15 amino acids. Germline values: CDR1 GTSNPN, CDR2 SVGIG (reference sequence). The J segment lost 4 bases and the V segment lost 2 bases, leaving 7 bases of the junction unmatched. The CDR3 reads CAWSWMGGGADTQYF. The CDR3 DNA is TGTGCCTGGAGTTGGATGGGCGGGGGGGCAGATACGCAGTATTTT.

DNA for the CDR3: TGCGCCAGCAGCTCCCCAACTAGCGGGGGGCCGGGGGAGACCCAGTACTTC. This translates into CASSSPTSGGPGETQYF. The chain links TRBV5-1 to TRBJ2-5, with 12 bases identical to TRBD2. Germline loops: CDR1 SGHRS, CDR2 YFSETQ. This CDR3 contains 17 residues. V was clipped by 3 bases and J by 5 bases; unmatched bases: 11.

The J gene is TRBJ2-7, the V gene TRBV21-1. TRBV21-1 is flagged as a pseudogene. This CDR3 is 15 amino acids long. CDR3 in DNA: TGTGCCAGCATCTCCGGGACGTCAAGCTCCTACGAGCAGTACTTC. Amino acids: CASISGTSSSYEQYF.

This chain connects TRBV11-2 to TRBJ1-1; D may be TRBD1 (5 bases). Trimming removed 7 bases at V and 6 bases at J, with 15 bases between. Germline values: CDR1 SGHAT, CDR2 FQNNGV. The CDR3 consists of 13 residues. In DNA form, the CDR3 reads TGTGCCAGCACTATGGGGGGTTTTGCTGAAGCTTTCTTT. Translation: CASTMGGFAEAFF.

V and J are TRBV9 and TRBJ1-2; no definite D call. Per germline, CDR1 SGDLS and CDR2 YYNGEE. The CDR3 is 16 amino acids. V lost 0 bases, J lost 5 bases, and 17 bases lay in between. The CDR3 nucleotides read TGTGCCAGCAGCGTAGGCCCTCTAATTCAAGCTTATGGCTACACCTTC. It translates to CASSVGPLIQAYGYTF.

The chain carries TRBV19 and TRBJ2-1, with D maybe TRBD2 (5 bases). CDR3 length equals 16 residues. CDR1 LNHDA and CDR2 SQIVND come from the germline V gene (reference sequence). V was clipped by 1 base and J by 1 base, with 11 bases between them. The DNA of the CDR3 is TGTGCCAGTAGTATAGGAGGGAGAGGGTCCTACAATGAGCAGTTCTTC. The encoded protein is CASSIGGRGSYNEQFF.